Described below is a single TCR beta chain sequence and its context. What this receptor recognizes is not known. Base qualities are not recorded, but no much larger clone differs from it by a single base. The CDR3 holds 14 amino acids from the cysteine to the phenylalanine. The only DNA kept is the CDR3, 42 bases in frame from the first base. V is shortened by 2 bases, J by 2 bases, and the region joining them spans 10 bases. Reading the germline V gene gives CDR1 SNHLY and CDR2 FYNNEI. The data are from a study of T cells in Graves' hyperthyroidism and ophthalmopathy (dated by TCRdb to between 2018 and 2021). In terms of the full investigation: Peripheral blood samples were taken at initial diagnosis, before any treatment was given. The paper describes TCR Vbeta CDR3 sequencing of about 140 peripheral blood samples, made up of about 40 ophthalmopathy patients, 70 to 75 hyperthyroidism patients and 17 progressor patients. Prospective prediction of ophthalmopathy was tested in an independent validation cohort consisting of fewer than 20 hyperthyroidism patients and 15 or so patients who later progressed to ophthalmopathy. A discovery cohort of about a hundred patients, 43 with Graves' ophthalmopathy and about 60 with stable Graves' hyperthyroidism, was used to find distinguishing TCR V-J signatures. Thyroid tissue and blood T-cell repertoires from about six Graves' hyperthyroidism patients were also compared in the study. The roughly 100 discovery patients were randomly split 7:3 into training and test sets. Following sampling, methimazole starting at 30 mg daily was given to hyperthyroidism patients, and high-dose intravenous methylprednisolone was given to ophthalmopathy patients. Points the paper makes about the study in general: No statistical method was used to fix the sample size in advance, and group allocation was not hidden from the investigators. A model built on a 13 V-J signature distinguished ophthalmopathy from stable hyperthyroidism, reaching over 85% sensitivity and around 81% specificity in cross-validation and 80%/75% in testing. In validation, progression to ophthalmopathy was predicted by the model with 70.59% sensitivity and 72.22% specificity, a median of about 6 months before onset. Most expanded thyroid clonotypes (frequency above 0.001) were also detected in blood, suggesting blood repertoires may reflect thyroid immune responses.

Ophthalmopathy patients had moderately to severely active disease, with a Clinical Activity Score of 3 or more, a NOSPECS grade of 4 or more, and a disease duration of less than 3 months. The study excluded patients with uncontrolled infections, other autoimmune diseases, pregnancy or lactation. Diagnoses relied on clinical symptoms, serum thyroxine and TRAb, thyroid ultrasound and orbital computed tomography. Ficoll-Paque density gradient centrifugation was used to isolate PBMCs from approximately 11 ml of fresh peripheral blood. Total RNA was extracted using Trizol reagent, and RNA quality was assessed on an Agilent 2100 Bioanalyzer. The TCR beta CDR3 regions were amplified from the RNA transcripts. A first-round RT-PCR of the TCR CDR3 used the HTBI primer set with the Qiagen OneStep RT-PCR kit. Libraries were constructed in a second round of multiplex PCR, after which size selection and purification were carried out. The libraries were sequenced on an Illumina HiSeq2000 using paired-end 100 bp reads. On the authors' methods: SOAPnuke was used to process the raw data, throwing out any read that contained adapters or uncalled bases, had a mean Phred below 15, or lacked an exact constant-primer or identifier match. COPE v1.2.5 was used to merge the high-quality paired reads, and each unique nucleotide sequence was defined as a clonotype. MiTCR v1.1 was used to align the clonotypes against IMGT TRBV, TRBD and TRBJ reference segments. The analysis included only V-J combinations with a frequency above 0.0001, which together covered approximately 99% of the repertoires. A TCS score was defined as the ratio between F50 (clonal expansion) and ExV (chaos), using BLOSUM62-based TCRdist between CDR3 peptides within each V-J. Welch's t-statistics and random forest reduced 500 to 550 V-J features to 13, which were used in a naive Bayes classifier (R e1071). TCRdb passed the public sequencing reads through fastp at Q25 and MiXCR, retaining productive beta sequences. Each entry merges the rows of one CDR3 protein and shows their most common DNA and genes. The V and J calls, along with clone size, are taken from TCRdb and not from the paper's own processing. For this sample there are 300,000 to 400,000 distinct CDR3 sequences; about 18% appear just once. The ten top clones hold 35% to 45% of the sample.

This sequence uses TRBV2 and TRBJ2-7, with no confident D gene call. The sample was blood. This TCR derives from a man between 18 and 35 years old with Graves' ophthalmopathy. The CDR3 protein sequence reads: CASSEHRPTYEQYF. The DNA sequence is TGTGCCAGCAGTGAACACAGACCGACCTACGAGCAGTACTTC.